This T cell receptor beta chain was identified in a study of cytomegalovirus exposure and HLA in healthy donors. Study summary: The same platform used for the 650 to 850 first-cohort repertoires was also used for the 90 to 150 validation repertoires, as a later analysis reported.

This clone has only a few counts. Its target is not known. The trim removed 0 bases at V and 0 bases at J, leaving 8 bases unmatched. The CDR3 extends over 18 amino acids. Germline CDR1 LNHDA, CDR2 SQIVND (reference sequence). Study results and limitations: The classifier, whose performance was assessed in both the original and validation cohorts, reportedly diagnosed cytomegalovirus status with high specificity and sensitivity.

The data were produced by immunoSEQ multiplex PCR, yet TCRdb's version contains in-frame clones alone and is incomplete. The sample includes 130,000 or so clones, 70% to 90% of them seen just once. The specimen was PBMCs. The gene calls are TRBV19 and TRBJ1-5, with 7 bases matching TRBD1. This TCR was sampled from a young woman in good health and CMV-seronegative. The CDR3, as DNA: TGTGCCAGTAGTATAGATCAGGCGGGACAGTATAGCAATCAGCCCCAGCATTTT. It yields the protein CASSIDQAGQYSNQPQHF. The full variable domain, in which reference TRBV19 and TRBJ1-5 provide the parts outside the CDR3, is DGGITQSPKYLFRKEGQNVTLSCEQNLNHDAMYWYRQDPGQGLRLIYYSQIVNDFQKGDIAEGYSVSREKKESFPLTVTSAQKNPTAFYLCASSIDQAGQYSNQPQHFGDGTRLSIL.